The clone carrying this TCR beta chain was recorded a few times. Its antigen is unknown. TCRdb re-called the 5' RACE reads with MiXCR, one entry per CDR3 protein. The top ten hold roughly 4% of the sample, which has roughly 44,000 distinct CDR3 sequences, just under 30% seen once. Study results and limitations: Greatest tumor Treg TCR overlap was with tumor naive CD4+ cells. In terms of TCR gene usage, tumor memory CD4+ T cells clustered together with blood and lymph node memory CD4+ cells, as well as with lymph node naive CD4+ cells.

This TCR was recovered from a female donor with breast cancer. Sequenced material: memory CD4+ T cells sorted from a lymph node. As for subset: memory CD4+ T cells, CD4+CD45RO+CD25-.

The CDR3 reads CAGAEDRGLFPQYF. The CDR3 DNA reads as TGTGCCGGAGCGGAGGACAGGGGGCTCTTTCCGCAGTATTTT. The chain joins TRBV2 to TRBJ2-3; 11 bases match TRBD1. Germline loops: CDR1 SNHLY, CDR2 FYNNEI. The CDR3 length is 14 residues. V lost 11 bases and J lost 10; bases outside the gene matches: 14.